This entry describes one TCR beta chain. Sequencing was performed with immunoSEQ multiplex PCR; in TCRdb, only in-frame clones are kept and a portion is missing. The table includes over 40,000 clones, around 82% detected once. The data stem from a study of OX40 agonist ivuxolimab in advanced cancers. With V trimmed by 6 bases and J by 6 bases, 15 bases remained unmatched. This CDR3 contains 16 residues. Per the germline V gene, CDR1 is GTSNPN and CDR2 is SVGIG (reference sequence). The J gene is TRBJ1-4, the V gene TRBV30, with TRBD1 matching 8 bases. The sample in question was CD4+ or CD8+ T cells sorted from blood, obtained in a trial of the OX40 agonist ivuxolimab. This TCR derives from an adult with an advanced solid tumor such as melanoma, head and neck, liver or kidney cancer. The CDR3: CACSPGQVYFDEKLFF. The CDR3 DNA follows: TGTGCCTGTTCCCCGGGACAGGTTTATTTTGATGAAAAACTGTTTTTT.